Listed here are 7 T cell receptor beta chains from one sample, sequenced in a study of T cell clusters in autoimmune cytopenias (dated by TCRdb to between 2018 and 2021). For each sample, TRB amplification used 200 to 250 ng of peripheral blood genomic DNA, equal to about 38,000 genome equivalents. The listed sequencing device is Illumina MiSeq. TRB rearrangements were amplified by multiplex PCR using a touch-down protocol with TRB-A and TRB-B primer pools mixed in one tube. TCRdb reprocessed the public reads and reports one entry per CDR3 protein sequence, without DNA. The table kept for this sample lists fewer than 3,000 distinct CDR3 sequences. In total, the top ten clones hold less than 7.5% of the sample. A further study also used this sample, focusing on T cell repertoires in aging, cancer and after chemotherapy.

The sequencing input was peripheral blood. The source of these receptors is a human donor in good health.

By frequency, this clonotype is medium-sized. The V gene is TRBV5-5, the J gene TRBJ1-1; TCRdb's D call, TRBD1, is unchecked because there is no DNA. This CDR3 region has 13 residues. Germline lookup yields CDR1 SGHKS and CDR2 YYEKEE (reference sequence). Here the CDR3 reads CASSFGQNTEAFF.

The chain has TRBV4-2 and TRBJ1-1; the TCRdb call, TRBD1, lacks DNA for checking. Germline V CDR1 and CDR2: LGHNA, YNFKEQ. The CDR3 consists of 13 residues. The CDR3 loop reads CASSQEEGAEAFF.

Frequency places this clonotype as medium-sized (0.01 to 0.1%). The rearrangement joins TRBV6-5 to TRBJ2-4. The CDR3 has 15 residues. Germline assignment: CDR1 MNHEY and CDR2 SVGAGI. The CDR3 protein is CASSYSRVAKNIQYF.

The V and J genes are TRBV18 and TRBJ1-2. This CDR3 has 14 amino acids. The germline gives CDR1 KGHSH, CDR2 LQKENI. The CDR3 is CASSPQGGNYGYTF.

The CDR3 spells CSARGRQDRSYNSPLHF. This sequence joins TRBV20-1 and TRBJ1-6; TCRdb's D gene call, TRBD1, goes unchecked for lack of DNA. The length of the CDR3 is 17 residues. Germline CDR1 DFQATT, CDR2 SNEGSKA (reference sequence).

Frequency places this clonotype as medium-sized. The genes are TRBV19 and TRBJ1-1; TCRdb returns TRBD1, unconfirmable since there is no DNA. This CDR3 contains 15 residues. Germline V lookup: CDR1 LNHDA, CDR2 SQIVND (reference sequence). This CDR3 reads CASSSRGSVNTEAFF.

CDR3: CASSFRDRGENTEAFF. This chain uses TRBV5-1 with TRBJ1-1; as DNA is missing, the TRBD1 call by TCRdb cannot be tested. This CDR3 is 16 amino acids long. The V gene's germline CDR1 is SGHRS and CDR2 YFSETQ.